This passage covers 8 T cell receptor beta chains from one sample sequenced in a study of sequential checkpoint blockade in melanoma. Sequencing was performed with immunoSEQ multiplex PCR; in TCRdb, only in-frame clones are kept and a portion is missing. The sample shows around 10,000 clones, more than 70% of them seen only once. Sample treatment: randomized to nivolumab then ipilimumab (arm A) or the reverse (arm B). The input for sequencing was CD8+ T cells sorted from blood (inferred from file names), taken from a patient given nivolumab and ipilimumab in sequence. The source of these receptors is a human donor with melanoma.

This chain connects TRBV5-1 to TRBJ2-7, with 13 bases lining up with TRBD2. The germline CDR1 and CDR2 sequences are SGHRS and YFSETQ. The CDR3 consists of 17 residues. Germline trimming cut 2 bases from V and 3 bases from J; bases unmatched to any gene: 8. Here the CDR3 reads CASSFRTSGRANYEQYF. CDR3 in DNA: TGCGCCAGCAGCTTCAGAACTAGCGGGAGGGCCAACTACGAGCAGTACTTC.

This chain connects TRBV12-5 to TRBJ2-2; 7 positions match TRBD2. V dropped 5 bases and J dropped 6; count of bases not matched to a gene: 6. The length of the CDR3 is 14 residues. Germline values: CDR1 LGHNT, CDR2 FRNRAP. CDR3: CASGLPAGAGELFF. The CDR3 coding sequence is TGTGCTAGTGGTCTCCCGGCGGGGGCCGGGGAGCTGTTTTTT. Filled out from reference TRBV12-5 and TRBJ2-2, the complete variable domain reads DARVTQTPRHKVTEMGQEVTMRCQPILGHNTVFWYRQTMMQGLELLAYFRNRAPLDDSGMPKDRFSAEMPDATLATLKIQPSEPRDSAVYFCASGLPAGAGELFFGEGSRLTVL.

The chain's CDR3 is CASSRTSGRSYNEQFF. For the CDR3, the DNA is TGTGCCAGCAGCCGGACTAGCGGGAGGTCCTACAATGAGCAGTTCTTC. The chain links TRBV7-2 to TRBJ2-1, with 14 bases lining up with TRBD2. The CDR3 consists of 16 residues. The germline V gene encodes CDR1 SGHTA and CDR2 FQGNSA. J lost 1 base, V lost 5 bases, and 1 base had no gene match. The variable domain in full, with the rest retrieved from reference TRBV7-2 and TRBJ2-1, is GAGVSQSPSNKVTEKGKDVELRCDPISGHTALYWYRQSLGQGLEFLIYFQGNSAPDKSGLPSDRFSAERTGGSVSTLTIQRTQQEDSAVYLCASSRTSGRSYNEQFFGPGTRLTVL.

This chain links TRBV19 with TRBJ2-1, with TRBD2 as a possible D gene (6 bases). The CDR3 is made up of 16 amino acids. V was shortened by 6 bases and J by 5 bases, with 20 bases between the two germline ends. Germline CDR1 LNHDA, CDR2 SQIVND (reference sequence). CDR3 nucleotides: TGTGCCAGTAGCCTGCCTGGAGGGTATACCGACAATGAGCAGTTCTTC. It yields the protein CASSLPGGYTDNEQFF.

This sequence joins TRBV28 and TRBJ2-7; D unclear. CDR3 length equals 13 residues. The V end was cut by 4 bases, the J end by 6 bases, with 13 bases between. CDR1 and CDR2 from the germline V gene are MDHEN and SYDVKM. In DNA, the CDR3 is TGTGCCAGCAGTTACAACCTTTTTCCCGAGCAGTACTTC. This codes for CASSYNLFPEQYF.

This clone occurred once. The V and J genes are TRBV6-5 and TRBJ1-6; 10 nucleotides match TRBD1. From germline, CDR1 is MNHEY and CDR2 SVGAGI. The length of the CDR3 is 16 residues. The ends lost 2 bases at V and 6 bases at J; junction bases unmatched: 4. This CDR3 reads CASSYRRTGGNSPLHF. The CDR3 nucleotides read TGTGCCAGCAGTTACAGAAGGACAGGGGGTAATTCACCCCTCCACTTT.

The CDR3 sequence is CASSSALTGLYSPLHF. CDR3 DNA sequence: TGTGCCAGCAGTTCTGCTTTGACGGGGTTGTATTCACCCCTCCACTTT. The rearrangement joins TRBV6-6 to TRBJ1-6; D not certain. In germline, CDR1 is MNHNY, CDR2 SVGAGI (reference sequence). CDR3 size: 16 residues. With 4 bases removed from V and 8 bases from J, the gap between germline ends came to 18 bases.

J is TRBJ2-7 and V is TRBV4-2; perhaps TRBD1 as D (6 bases). The CDR3 covers 15 residues. Trimming cost V 0 bases and J 3 bases, with 12 bases left between them. Germline loops: CDR1 LGHNA, CDR2 YNFKEQ. CDR3 loop: CASSQERGSDYEQYF. DNA of the CDR3: TGTGCCAGCAGCCAAGAAAGGGGGTCTGACTACGAGCAGTACTTC.